This paragraph reports one TCR beta chain. The data derive from a study of blood T cell repertoires in COVID-19. About the study: The samples span acute and convalescent COVID-19 from the United States, Italy and Spain. T cells, B-cell-depleted T cells, or PBMCs provided the cDNA or gDNA that served as material.

The V end lost 5 bases, the J end lost 3 bases, and 19 bases lay between the germline ends. Per germline, CDR1 LNHDA and CDR2 SQIVND (reference sequence). The CDR3 has 16 residues. Original methodology: Counts of nucleated cells, estimated from reference gene primer amplification, were obtained. Method: immunoSEQ multiplex PCR; TCRdb's copy keeps in-frame clones and lacks some. The DNA was the basis for D and trimming; V, J and clone size are from that table. The sample yields approximately 82,000 clones, approximately 78% seen once. What was sequenced was peripheral blood. The chain employs TRBV19 and TRBJ1-1; D possibly corresponds to TRBD1 (6 bases). This receptor was obtained from a human donor in a cohort sampled during active COVID-19. The CDR3 loop reads CASSPWGRGGDTEAFF. CDR3 nucleotide sequence: TGTGCCAGTAGTCCCTGGGGAAGAGGGGGTGACACTGAAGCTTTCTTT.